The 32 T cell receptor beta chains below all came from one sample that was sequenced in a study of CD8 T cells in Susac syndrome. Random hexamers served to reverse transcribe about 0.5 to 1 ug RNA. TCRdb reprocessed the immunoSEQ multiplex PCR reads with MiXCR, giving one entry per CDR3 protein. The sample records 56,000 or so distinct CDR3 sequences, 85% to 95% being singletons. The sample taken for sequencing was CD8+ T cells from PBMCs. The receptors originated from a human donor with Susac syndrome.

The chain is built from TRBV6-4 and TRBJ2-3; 14 nucleotides match TRBD2. The CDR3 is made up of 19 amino acids. V lost 3 bases to trimming and J lost 2 bases; unmatched junction nucleotides: 10. Per the germline V gene, CDR1 is MRHNA and CDR2 is SNTAGT. DNA of the CDR3: TGTGCCAGCAGTGAGTCGATCGGGACTAGCGGGGGTTACACAGATACGCAGTATTTT. This translates into CASSESIGTSGGYTDTQYF.

The chain recombines TRBV7-8 with TRBJ2-5, with D tentatively TRBD2 (5 bases). The CDR3 covers 14 residues. CDR1 and CDR2 (germline): SGHVS, FQNEAQ. With 5 bases removed from V and 1 base from J, the gap between germline ends came to 11 bases. This CDR3 reads CASSTSGIQETQYF. The CDR3 DNA reads TGTGCCAGCAGCACCTCGGGGATCCAAGAGACCCAGTACTTC.

CDR3: CSVEEGVEDTQYF. In DNA form, the CDR3 reads TGCAGCGTTGAAGAGGGGGTTGAAGATACGCAGTATTTT. The chain employs TRBV29-1 and TRBJ2-3, with D perhaps TRBD1 or TRBD2 (5 bases each). CDR3 size: 13 residues. V lost 0 bases and J lost 5, with 9 bases in between. Germline CDR1 reads SQVTM; CDR2 reads ANQGSEA.

The chain joins TRBV4-2 to TRBJ2-5; no clear D gene. CDR1 and CDR2 (germline): LGHNA, YNFKEQ. This CDR3 comprises 16 residues. V lost 0 bases and J 5 bases, leaving 16 bases between the germline ends. CDR3: CASSQEEQNYAETQYF. The CDR3 nucleotides are TGTGCCAGCAGCCAAGAGGAACAGAATTATGCGGAGACCCAGTACTTC.

The chain employs TRBV20-1 and TRBJ2-5; 7 positions match TRBD2. CDR3 length: 16 residues. Germline V gene lookup returns CDR1 DFQATT and CDR2 SNEGSKA (reference sequence). V was pared by 6 bases and J by 1 base, with 14 bases of the junction left unmatched. The CDR3: CSASPWAGESQETQYF. The CDR3 DNA follows: TGCAGTGCCAGCCCATGGGCGGGGGAAAGCCAAGAGACCCAGTACTTC.

The CDR3 DNA sequence: TGCAGCGTTGAAAAGGGGACCACCTACGAGCAGTACTTC. It yields the protein CSVEKGTTYEQYF. The chain uses TRBV29-1 and TRBJ2-7, with D perhaps matching TRBD1 or TRBD2 (5 bases each). Germline CDR1 and CDR2: SQVTM and ANQGSEA. Deletions cut 2 bases from V and 2 bases from J, with 10 bases between. CDR3 length: 13 residues.

The rearrangement links TRBV1 to TRBJ2-3; TRBD2 is the table's D call, not checked against the DNA. TRBV1 corresponds to a pseudogene. This CDR3 has 15 amino acids. The CDR3 reads CTSGTSGGGTDTQYF. CDR3 DNA: TGCACCAGCGGCACTAGCGGGGGGGGCACAGATACGCAGTATTTT.

The chain carries TRBV20-1 and TRBJ2-7; 8 nucleotides match TRBD2. CDR1 is DFQATT, CDR2 SNEGSKA, per germline (reference sequence). Losses at the gene ends were 3 bases for V and 3 bases for J; bases not matched to a gene: 1. The CDR3 contains 12 residues. CDR3 sequence reads: CSARGTSYEQYF. In nucleotides, the CDR3 is TGCAGTGCTAGGGGGACTAGCTACGAGCAGTACTTC.

The rearrangement links TRBV10-2 to TRBJ2-3; TRBD2 matches 7 bases. The V gene end was trimmed by 7 bases and the J gene end by 0 bases; junction bases not matched to a gene: 4. Germline V CDR1 and CDR2: WSHSY, SAAADI. The CDR3 is made up of 14 amino acids. CDR3 in amino acids: CASNQAGSTDTQYF. As DNA, the CDR3 is TGCGCCAGCAATCAAGCGGGGAGCACAGATACGCAGTATTTT.

This clonotype was observed once. The genes are TRBV6-5 and TRBJ2-7; 9 bases match TRBD1. This CDR3 region has 13 residues. Germline V gene data show CDR1 as MNHEY and CDR2 as SVGAGI. V shed 0 bases and J 7 bases; nucleotides not matched to a gene: 1. The CDR3 DNA reads TGTGCCAGCAGTTACTCGGGACAGGGTGAGCAGTACTTC. It encodes CASSYSGQGEQYF.

This rearrangement joins TRBV7-9 to TRBJ2-2; D is possibly TRBD1 (6 bases). Trimming shortened V by 3 bases and J by 3 bases, and 11 bases separated the two germline ends. The CDR3 consists of 15 residues. From germline, CDR1 is SEHNR and CDR2 FQNEAQ (reference sequence). Written as DNA, the CDR3 is TGTGCCAGCAGCTTGGGGGCCACGTACACCGGGGAGCTGTTTTTT. This translates into CASSLGATYTGELFF.

The rearrangement joins TRBV20-1 to TRBJ1-2, with 8 bases that match TRBD1. This CDR3 spans 16 amino acids. Germline CDR1 and CDR2: DFQATT and SNEGSKA (reference sequence). J lost 3 bases, V lost 3 bases, and 12 bases had no gene match. In nucleotides, the CDR3 is TGCAGTGCTAGCATCCCCAGGGGGCGCATTGACTATGGCTACACCTTC. Residues: CSASIPRGRIDYGYTF.

This chain connects TRBV9 to TRBJ1-1, with TRBD1 matching over 9 bases. This CDR3 comprises 15 residues. Germline CDR1 and CDR2: SGDLS and YYNGEE. V shed 4 bases and J 2 bases; nucleotides not matched to a gene: 6. CDR3 sequence (DNA): TGTGCCAGCAGCCCCCGGACAGGGGAAAACACTGAAGCTTTCTTT. Its protein is CASSPRTGENTEAFF.

The V gene is TRBV7-8, the J gene TRBJ1-5, with 8 bases that match TRBD1. CDR1 and CDR2 (germline): SGHVS, FQNEAQ. The CDR3 has 15 amino acids. The trim removed 8 bases at V and 7 bases at J, leaving 13 bases unmatched. CDR3 loop: CASGGDRFNNQPQHF. The CDR3 coding sequence is TGTGCCAGCGGAGGGGACAGGTTTAATAACCAGCCCCAGCATTTT.

The V gene is TRBV15, the J gene TRBJ1-2; D call uncertain. The CDR3 spans 14 residues. V was clipped by 1 base and J by 4 bases, with 10 bases between them. CDR1 and CDR2 (germline): LNHNV, YYDKDF (reference sequence). The CDR3 loop is CATSRVEQAYGYTF. The CDR3 region has the DNA TGTGCCACCAGCAGAGTTGAGCAGGCCTATGGCTACACCTTC.

A single count supports this clonotype. J is TRBJ1-1 and V is TRBV30; TRBD1 might be the D (6 bases). The CDR3 length is 14 residues. V dropped 4 bases and J dropped 2 bases, with 14 bases sitting between them. Germline CDR1 is GTSNPN and CDR2 is SVGIG (reference sequence). The CDR3 sequence is CAWKFGGGNTEAFF. Here the CDR3 DNA reads TGTGCCTGGAAGTTTGGAGGGGGAAACACTGAAGCTTTCTTT.

This chain joins TRBV12-3 or TRBV12-4 and TRBJ1-4, with D uncertain. V was cut by 0 bases and J by 0 bases, with 8 bases left in between. The CDR3 consists of 16 residues. CDR3 residues: CASSLAPRSTNEKLFF. In DNA form, the CDR3 reads TGTGCCAGCAGTTTAGCGCCCCGATCAACTAATGAAAAACTGTTTTTT.

This chain links TRBV13 with TRBJ2-1, with 8 nucleotides matching TRBD1. The CDR3 is 15 residues long. J gave up 6 bases and V 3 bases, and 7 bases lay outside the gene matches. Germline V CDR1 and CDR2: PRHDT, FYEKMQ (reference sequence). CDR3 amino acids: CASSFLRTGINEQFF. CDR3 nucleotide sequence: TGTGCCAGCAGCTTCCTCCGGACAGGGATCAATGAGCAGTTCTTC.

The chain uses TRBV30 and TRBJ2-5; the D is unclear. Trimming removed 2 bases from V and 5 bases from J, with 12 bases in between. The CDR3 length is 13 residues. Germline lookup yields CDR1 GTSNPN and CDR2 SVGIG (reference sequence). The CDR3 DNA follows: TGTGCCTGGAGTATGGGCCACCGTGAGACCCAGTACTTC. Translating it yields CAWSMGHRETQYF.

The chain employs TRBV29-1 and TRBJ1-6; D remains unclear. This CDR3 is built from 13 residues. Trimming took 5 bases from V and 14 from J, leaving 19 bases between them. CDR1 is SQVTM and CDR2 is ANQGSEA in the germline V gene. The CDR3 loop is CSVLVVGLKALHF. Here the CDR3 DNA reads TGCAGCGTTTTAGTCGTGGGGTTAAAGGCCCTCCACTTT.

This clonotype appeared once. V is TRBV12-3 or TRBV12-4 and J is TRBJ1-6; D is unresolved. CDR3 length: 14 residues. Trimming removed 5 bases from V and 9 bases from J, with 14 bases in between. The CDR3: CASSLTPTSSPLHF. The CDR3 coding sequence is TGTGCCAGCAGTCTCACTCCTACCTCTTCACCCCTCCACTTT.

The V and J genes are TRBV30 and TRBJ2-7; 7 nucleotides match TRBD2. Per germline, CDR1 GTSNPN and CDR2 SVGIG (reference sequence). V shed 5 bases and J 3 bases; nucleotides not matched to a gene: 1. This CDR3 comprises 11 residues. In DNA, the CDR3 is TGTGCCTGGGGCGGGGGCTACGAGCAGTACTTC. Translated, it gives CAWGGGYEQYF. Supplemented by reference TRBV30 and TRBJ2-7, the full variable domain reads SQTIHQWPATLVQPVGSPLSLECTVEGTSNPNLYWYRQAAGRGLQLLFYSVGIGQISSEVPQNLSASRPQDRQFILSSKKLLLSDSGFYLCAWGGGYEQYFGPGTRLTVT.

The chain uses TRBV5-4 and TRBJ2-1, with D perhaps assigned TRBD1 or TRBD2 (5 bases each). V shed 5 bases and J shed 3 bases, with 18 bases lying between them. Germline V gene sequence: CDR1 SGHNT, CDR2 YYREEE (reference sequence). The CDR3 contains 16 residues. CDR3: CASRTERGPFYNEQFF. DNA of the CDR3: TGTGCCAGCAGAACGGAACGGGGCCCTTTCTACAATGAGCAGTTCTTC.

The CDR3 DNA sequence: TGTGCCAGCAGTGAAACAGACTACAATGAGCAGTTCTTC. This gives the protein CASSETDYNEQFF. V and J are TRBV2 and TRBJ2-1; D is uncertain. Trimming removed 2 bases at V and 3 bases at J, with 5 bases between. The CDR3 is made up of 13 amino acids. From germline, CDR1 is SNHLY and CDR2 FYNNEI.

V is TRBV20-1 and J is TRBJ1-2, with D possibly being TRBD1 (6 bases). The CDR3 length is 15 residues. Looked up from germline, CDR1 is DFQATT and CDR2 is SNEGSKA (reference sequence). Trimming left V 2 bases short and J 4 bases short, with 17 bases between. Here the CDR3 DNA reads TGCAGTGCTAGACCCCTAGGGGGGTATATCTATGGCTACACCTTC. This encodes CSARPLGGYIYGYTF.

The chain joins TRBV4-3 to TRBJ2-7; TRBD2 might be the D (6 bases). Germline-derived CDR1 and CDR2 are LGHNA and YSLEER. This CDR3 region has 14 residues. Trimming removed 0 bases at V and 4 bases at J, with 10 bases between. The CDR3 here is CASSQDRRVYEQYF. The CDR3 DNA sequence: TGCGCCAGCAGCCAAGATAGGAGGGTATACGAGCAGTACTTC.

The chain recombines TRBV27 with TRBJ1-2; 7 bases are a match to TRBD1. With 0 bases clipped from V and 4 bases from J, the junction kept 8 bases outside the gene matches. CDR3 length: 16 residues. CDR1 is MNHEY and CDR2 is SMNVEV in the germline V gene (reference sequence). The CDR3 nucleotides read TGTGCCAGCAGTTTATCTGCAGGGGGATATGGCTATGGCTACACCTTC. As protein: CASSLSAGGYGYGYTF.

This clonotype is a singleton in its sample. V and J are TRBV27 and TRBJ2-7; 8 nucleotides line up with TRBD1. CDR1 and CDR2 (germline): MNHEY, SMNVEV (reference sequence). This CDR3 has 15 amino acids. Trimming cost V 6 bases and J 0 bases; bases outside gene matches: 7. CDR3 sequence (DNA): TGTGCCAGCAGACCGGGACAGGCGAGCTCCTACGAGCAGTACTTC. Residues: CASRPGQASSYEQYF.

This clonotype was counted a single time. The rearrangement joins TRBV5-1 to TRBJ2-5; a possible D gene is TRBD1 (6 bases). Trimming removed 1 base from V and 9 bases from J, with 16 bases in between. CDR1 and CDR2 (germline): SGHRS, YFSETQ. The CDR3 has 14 amino acids. The CDR3 DNA is TGCGCCAGCAGCTTGACAGGGAGCGTGATTTCCCAGTACTTC. This translates into CASSLTGSVISQYF.

V is TRBV30 and J is TRBJ2-3, with a weak D call TRBD1 (8 bases). CDR1 GTSNPN and CDR2 SVGIG come from the germline V gene (reference sequence). Trimming stripped 3 bases from V and 4 bases from J, with 17 bases between. The CDR3 covers 15 residues. CDR3 region: CAWRTRTGRADTQYF. For the CDR3, the DNA is TGTGCCTGGAGAACCAGGACAGGGAGGGCAGATACGCAGTATTTT.

The V call is TRBV7-9, the J call TRBJ1-4; 9 nucleotides match TRBD1. Germline V gene data show CDR1 as SEHNR and CDR2 as FQNEAQ (reference sequence). This CDR3 region has 13 residues. Trimming took 5 bases from V and 6 from J; bases not matched to a gene: 1. CDR3 nucleotides: TGTGCCAGCAGCCGGGACAGGGATGAAAAACTGTTTTTT. Its translation: CASSRDRDEKLFF.

This chain joins TRBV14 and TRBJ1-2; D unclear. The ends were cut back, 0 bases at V and 1 base at J, with 9 bases in the middle. The CDR3 spans 15 residues. Germline V lookup: CDR1 SGHDN, CDR2 FVKESK. The CDR3 coding sequence is TGTGCCAGCAGCCAAGATTCAGGTTTTAACTATGGCTACACCTTC. Translating it yields CASSQDSGFNYGYTF.